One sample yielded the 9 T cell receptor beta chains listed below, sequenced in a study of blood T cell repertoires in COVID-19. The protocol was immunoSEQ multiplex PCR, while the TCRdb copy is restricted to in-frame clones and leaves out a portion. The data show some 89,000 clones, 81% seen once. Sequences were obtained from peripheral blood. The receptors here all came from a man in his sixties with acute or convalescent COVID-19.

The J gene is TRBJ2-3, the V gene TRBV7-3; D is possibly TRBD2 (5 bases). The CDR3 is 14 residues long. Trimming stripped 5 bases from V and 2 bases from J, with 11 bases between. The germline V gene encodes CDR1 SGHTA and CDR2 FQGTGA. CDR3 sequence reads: CASSELGPTDTQYF. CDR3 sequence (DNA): TGTGCCAGCAGCGAACTAGGGCCCACAGATACGCAGTATTTT. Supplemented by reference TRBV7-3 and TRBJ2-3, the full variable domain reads GAGVSQTPSNKVTEKGKYVELRCDPISGHTALYWYRQSLGQGPEFLIYFQGTGAADDSGLPNDRFFAVRPEGSVSTLKIQRTERGDSAVYLCASSELGPTDTQYFGPGTRLTVL.

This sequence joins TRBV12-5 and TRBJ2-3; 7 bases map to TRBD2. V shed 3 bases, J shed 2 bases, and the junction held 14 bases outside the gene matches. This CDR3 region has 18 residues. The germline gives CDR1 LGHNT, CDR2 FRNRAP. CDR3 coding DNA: TGTGCTAGTGGTTTAATCCTCGGGGGTAGCGGGTACACAGATACGCAGTATTTT. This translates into CASGLILGGSGYTDTQYF.

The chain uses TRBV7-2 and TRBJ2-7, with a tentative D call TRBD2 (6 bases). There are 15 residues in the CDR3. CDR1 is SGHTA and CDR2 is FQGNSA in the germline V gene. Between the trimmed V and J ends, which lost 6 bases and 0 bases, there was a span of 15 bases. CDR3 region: CASSRGGSSSYEQYF. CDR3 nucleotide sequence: TGTGCCAGCAGTCGAGGAGGGTCCAGCTCCTACGAGCAGTACTTC.

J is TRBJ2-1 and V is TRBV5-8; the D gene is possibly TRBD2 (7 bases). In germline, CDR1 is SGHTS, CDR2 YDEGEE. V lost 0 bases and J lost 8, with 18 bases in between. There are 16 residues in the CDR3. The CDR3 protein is CASSLGRGGFIDEQFF. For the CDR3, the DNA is TGTGCCAGCAGCTTGGGAAGGGGGGGTTTTATCGATGAGCAGTTCTTC.

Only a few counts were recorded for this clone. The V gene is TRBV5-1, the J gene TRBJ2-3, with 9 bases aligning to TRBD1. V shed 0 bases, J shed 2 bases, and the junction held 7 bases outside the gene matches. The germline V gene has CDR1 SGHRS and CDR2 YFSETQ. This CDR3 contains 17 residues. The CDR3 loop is CASSLAGQGFFTDTQYF. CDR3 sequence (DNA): TGCGCCAGCAGCTTGGCGGGACAGGGATTTTTCACAGATACGCAGTATTTT.

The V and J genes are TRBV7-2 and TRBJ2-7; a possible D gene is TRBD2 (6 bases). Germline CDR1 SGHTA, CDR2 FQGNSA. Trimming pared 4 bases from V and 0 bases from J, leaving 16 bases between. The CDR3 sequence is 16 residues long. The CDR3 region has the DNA TGTGCCAGCAGCTCCCCCGGCGGGGCGAGCTCCTACGAGCAGTACTTC. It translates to CASSSPGGASSYEQYF.

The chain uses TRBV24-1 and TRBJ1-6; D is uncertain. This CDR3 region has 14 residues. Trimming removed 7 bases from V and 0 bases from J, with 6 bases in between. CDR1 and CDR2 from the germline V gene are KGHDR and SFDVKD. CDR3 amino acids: CATSESSYNSPLHF. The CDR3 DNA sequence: TGTGCCACCAGCGAGAGCTCCTATAATTCACCCCTCCACTTT.

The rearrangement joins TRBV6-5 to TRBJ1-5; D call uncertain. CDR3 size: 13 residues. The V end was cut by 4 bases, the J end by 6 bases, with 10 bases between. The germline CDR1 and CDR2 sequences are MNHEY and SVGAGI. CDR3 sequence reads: CASSSAGSQPQHF. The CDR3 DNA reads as TGTGCCAGCAGTTCGGCTGGGAGTCAGCCCCAGCATTTT.

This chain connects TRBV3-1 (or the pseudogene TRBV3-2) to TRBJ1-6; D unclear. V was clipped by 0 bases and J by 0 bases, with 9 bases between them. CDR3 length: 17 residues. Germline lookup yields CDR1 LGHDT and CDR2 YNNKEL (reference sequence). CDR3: CASSQEGGSSYNSPLHF. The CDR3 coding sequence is TGTGCCAGCAGCCAAGAAGGCGGGAGCTCCTATAATTCACCCCTCCACTTT.